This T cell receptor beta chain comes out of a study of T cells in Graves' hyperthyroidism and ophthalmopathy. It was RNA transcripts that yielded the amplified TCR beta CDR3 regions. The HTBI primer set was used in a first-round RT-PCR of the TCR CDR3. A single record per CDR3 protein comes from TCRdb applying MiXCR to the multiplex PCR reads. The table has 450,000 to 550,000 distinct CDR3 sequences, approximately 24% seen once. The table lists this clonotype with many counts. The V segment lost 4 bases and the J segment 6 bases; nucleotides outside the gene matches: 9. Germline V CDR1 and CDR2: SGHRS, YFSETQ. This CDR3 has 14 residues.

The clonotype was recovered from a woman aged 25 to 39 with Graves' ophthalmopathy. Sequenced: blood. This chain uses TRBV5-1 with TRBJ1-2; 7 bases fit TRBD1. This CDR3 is CASSASTGRDGYTF. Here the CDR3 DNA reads TGCGCCAGCAGCGCATCGACAGGGAGGGATGGCTACACCTTC.